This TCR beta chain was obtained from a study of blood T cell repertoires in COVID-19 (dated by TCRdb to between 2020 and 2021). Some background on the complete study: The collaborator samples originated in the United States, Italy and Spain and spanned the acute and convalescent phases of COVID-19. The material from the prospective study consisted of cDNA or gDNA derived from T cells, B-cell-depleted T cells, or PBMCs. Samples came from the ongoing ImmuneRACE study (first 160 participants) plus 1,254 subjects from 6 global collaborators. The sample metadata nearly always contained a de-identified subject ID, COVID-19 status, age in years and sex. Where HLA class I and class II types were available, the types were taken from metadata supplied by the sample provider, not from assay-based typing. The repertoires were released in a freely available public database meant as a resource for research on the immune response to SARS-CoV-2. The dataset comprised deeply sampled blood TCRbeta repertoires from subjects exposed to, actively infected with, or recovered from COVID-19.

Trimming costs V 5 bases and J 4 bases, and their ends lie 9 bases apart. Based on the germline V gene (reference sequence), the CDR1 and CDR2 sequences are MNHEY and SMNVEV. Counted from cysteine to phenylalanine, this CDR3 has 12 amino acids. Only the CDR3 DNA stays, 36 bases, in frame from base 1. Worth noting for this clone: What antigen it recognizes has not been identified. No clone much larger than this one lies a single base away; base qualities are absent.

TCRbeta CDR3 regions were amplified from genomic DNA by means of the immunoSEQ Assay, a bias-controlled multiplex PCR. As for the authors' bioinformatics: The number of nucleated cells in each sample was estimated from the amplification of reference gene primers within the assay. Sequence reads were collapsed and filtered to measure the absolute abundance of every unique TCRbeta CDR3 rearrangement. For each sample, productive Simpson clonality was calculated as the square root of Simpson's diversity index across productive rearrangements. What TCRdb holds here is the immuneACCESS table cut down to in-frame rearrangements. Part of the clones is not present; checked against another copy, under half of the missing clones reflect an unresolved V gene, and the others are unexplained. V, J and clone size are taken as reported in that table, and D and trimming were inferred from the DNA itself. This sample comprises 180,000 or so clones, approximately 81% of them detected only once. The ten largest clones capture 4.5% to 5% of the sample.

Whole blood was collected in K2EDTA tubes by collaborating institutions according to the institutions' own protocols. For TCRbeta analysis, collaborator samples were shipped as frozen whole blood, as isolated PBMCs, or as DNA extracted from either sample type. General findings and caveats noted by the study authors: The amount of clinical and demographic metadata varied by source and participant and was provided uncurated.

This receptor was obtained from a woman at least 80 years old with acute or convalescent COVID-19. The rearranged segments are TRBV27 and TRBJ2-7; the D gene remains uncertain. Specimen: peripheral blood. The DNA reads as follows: TGTGCCAGCAGTCTTCTAGGTTACGAGCAGTACTTC. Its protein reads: CASSLLGYEQYF.